The source of this T cell receptor (beta chain) is a study of blood T cell repertoires in COVID-19 (dated by TCRdb to between 2020 and 2021). Regarding the study in general: Samples from collaborators originated in the United States, Italy and Spain and spanned both the acute and convalescent phases of COVID-19. The prospective study material was composed of cDNA or gDNA derived from T cells, B-cell-depleted T cells, or PBMCs. The dataset comprised deeply sampled blood TCRbeta repertoires from subjects exposed to, actively infected with, or recovered from COVID-19. The repertoires were released in a freely available public database intended as a resource for research on the immune response to SARS-CoV-2. Samples were obtained from the ongoing ImmuneRACE study (first 160 participants) and from over 1,000 subjects provided by 6 global collaborators. The sample metadata nearly always contained a de-identified subject ID, COVID-19 status, age in years and sex. Where available, HLA class I and class II types were obtained from metadata supplied by the sample provider rather than from assay-based typing. Study-wide conclusions, independent of this receptor: Clinical and demographic metadata were provided uncurated, with the amount varying by source and participant.

TCRbeta CDR3 regions were amplified from genomic DNA by means of the immunoSEQ Assay, a bias-controlled multiplex PCR. The authors' pipeline ran thus. Within the assay, amplification of reference gene primers was used to estimate how many nucleated cells each sample contained. To quantify the absolute abundance of each unique TCRbeta CDR3 rearrangement, sequence reads were collapsed and filtered. For each sample, productive Simpson clonality was calculated by taking the square root of Simpson's diversity index across productive rearrangements. Imported from immuneACCESS, the table was reduced by TCRdb to in-frame sequences with V and J called. These copies leave out some clones; in studies compared against another copy, an unresolved V gene accounts for under half, and the cause of the remainder is not known. D and trimming were read from the DNA, whereas the V and J calls and clone size are those reported in that table. The sample table records about 170,000 clones; about 80% of these occur just once. The ten top clones hold around 12% of the sample.

Enrolling through a virtual design, the prospective study's participants ranged in age from roughly 18 to 90 years and lived across about two dozen United States geographic areas. Cohort assignment in the prospective study relied on participant-reported clinical history from a screening survey and a study questionnaire. ImmuneRACE Cohort 3 recovered participants were defined by two consecutive negative NP/OP PCR tests, healthcare professional clearance, or symptom resolution. In the prospective study, mobile phlebotomists collected whole blood, serum and a nasopharyngeal or oropharyngeal swab from each participant. Participants in the prospective study had the option to provide additional blood draws and questionnaires over a 2-month period. Prospective study blood samples were shipped either frozen or at room temperature before DNA extraction. This clone was detected only a few times. There is no known antigen for this receptor. Base qualities are not recorded, but no much larger clone differs from it by a single base.

Sequenced sample: PBMCs or T cells enriched from blood (not recorded which). This TCR was sampled from a middle-aged man who had recovered from COVID-19.

The CDR3 has the sequence CASSLTLEKLFF. The DNA sequence reads TGTGCCAGCAGCCTTACTCTTGAAAAACTGTTTTTT. The chain was built from TRBV5-5 and TRBJ1-4, with an unclear D gene assignment. The germline ends are 8 bases apart after V is trimmed by 4 bases and J by 7 bases. The CDR3 spans 12 residues, from the cysteine through the phenylalanine. Just the 36-base CDR3 DNA is kept, in frame starting at base 1. The CDR1 and CDR2 encoded by the germline V gene (reference sequence) are SGHKS and YYEKEE. The CDR3, completed at both ends by the reference TRBV5-5 and TRBJ1-4 genes, gives the full variable domain DAGVTQSPTHLIKTRGQQVTLRCSPISGHKSVSWYQQVLGQGPQFIFQYYEKEERGRGNFPDRFSARQFPNYSSELNVNALLLGDSALYLCASSLTLEKLFFGSGTQLSVL.